This T cell receptor beta chain is drawn from a study of blood T cell repertoires in COVID-19 (dated by TCRdb to about 2020). Study-level background: The collaborator samples originated in the United States, Italy and Spain and spanned the acute and convalescent phases of COVID-19. The prospective study material was composed of cDNA or gDNA derived from T cells, B-cell-depleted T cells, or PBMCs. Deeply sampled blood TCRbeta repertoires from subjects exposed to, actively infected with, or recovered from COVID-19 were included in the dataset. The repertoires were released in a freely available public database meant as a resource for research on the immune response to SARS-CoV-2. The samples were drawn from two sources: the first 160 participants of the ongoing ImmuneRACE study, and 1,254 subjects contributed by 6 global collaborators. Sample metadata almost always included a de-identified subject ID, COVID-19 status, age in years and sex. Where available, HLA class I and class II types were obtained from metadata supplied by the sample provider rather than from assay-based typing.

The research as a whole found: The quantity of clinical and demographic metadata differed by source and by participant and was supplied without curation.

Each collaborating institution followed its own protocols to collect whole blood in K2EDTA tubes. For TCRbeta analysis, collaborator samples were shipped as frozen whole blood, as isolated PBMCs, or as DNA extracted from either sample type. The immunoSEQ Assay, a bias-controlled multiplex PCR, was used to amplify TCRbeta CDR3 regions from genomic DNA. Per the source publication's procedure: The number of nucleated cells in each sample was estimated by amplification of reference gene primers within the assay. To quantify the absolute abundance of each unique TCRbeta CDR3 rearrangement, sequence reads were collapsed and filtered. For each sample, productive Simpson clonality was calculated as the square root of Simpson's diversity index over productive rearrangements. TCRdb took over this immuneACCESS table, retaining in-frame rearrangements with V and J assigned. Such tables are incomplete; in checked studies, under half of the missing clones stem from an unresolved V gene, and the remainder is unexplained. That table furnishes V, J and clone size, whereas the DNA furnished D and trimming. This sample lists 150,000 to 200,000 clones; approximately 86% were detected once. Clones ranked in the top ten supply roughly 9.8% of the sample.

This clone was counted only a few times. The specificity of this receptor is unknown. One base away there is no much larger clone; base qualities are not given. This sequence was found in a woman at least 80 years old with acute or convalescent COVID-19. The sequencing input was peripheral blood.

The CDR3 amino acid sequence is: CASSRGSDTIYF. The sequence in DNA is TGTGCCAGCAGCCGCGGGTCCGACACCATATATTTT. The rearranged chain carries TRBV4-2 and TRBJ1-3; the D segment cannot be called with confidence. From the cysteine up to the phenylalanine, the CDR3 has a length of 12 residues. Left in the record is the CDR3 DNA by itself, 36 bases read in frame from the first base. The trim is 4 bases for V and 8 bases for J, with a gap of 9 bases between the germline ends. CDR1 and CDR2 (LGHNA, YNFKEQ) derive from the germline V gene.